Each of the 13 T cell receptor beta chains below was sequenced from the same sample in a study of blood T cell repertoires in COVID-19. Clones were read by immunoSEQ multiplex PCR, and TCRdb kept only the in-frame ones, dropping some. The sample shows about 71,000 clones, 85% to 90% of them seen only once. What was sequenced was peripheral blood. The receptors were gathered from a man aged 45-60 years with active COVID-19.

This clone was seen a single time. The chain recombines TRBV2 with TRBJ2-3, with TRBD1 identical over 11 bases. Per the germline V gene, CDR1 is SNHLY and CDR2 is FYNNEI. The CDR3 sequence is 15 residues long. V shed 6 bases, J shed 4 bases, and the junction held 6 bases outside the gene matches. This CDR3 is CASSRGQGAADTQYF. In nucleotides, the CDR3 is TGTGCCAGCAGCCGAGGACAGGGGGCGGCAGATACGCAGTATTTT. The entire variable domain, with the rest obtained from reference TRBV2 and TRBJ2-3, is as follows: EPEVTQTPSHQVTQMGQEVILRCVPISNHLYFYWYRQILGQKVEFLVSFYNNEISEKSEIFDDQFSVERPDGSNFTLKIRSTKLEDSAMYFCASSRGQGAADTQYFGPGTRLTVL.

The rearrangement uses TRBV2 and TRBJ2-1; 8 bases are shared with TRBD2. Looked up from germline, CDR1 is SNHLY and CDR2 is FYNNEI. J was trimmed by 15 bases and V by 4 bases; bases with no gene match: 14. The CDR3 loop spans 14 amino acids. The CDR3 loop is CASSVAETSGLPFF. For the CDR3, the DNA is TGTGCCAGCAGTGTAGCAGAAACTAGCGGTTTACCGTTCTTC. Filled out from reference TRBV2 and TRBJ2-1, the complete variable domain reads EPEVTQTPSHQVTQMGQEVILRCVPISNHLYFYWYRQILGQKVEFLVSFYNNEISEKSEIFDDQFSVERPDGSNFTLKIRSTKLEDSAMYFCASSVAETSGLPFFGPGTRLTVL.

The rearrangement links TRBV9 to TRBJ2-2; unclear D gene. The germline gives CDR1 SGDLS, CDR2 YYNGEE. The V and J ends lost 0 bases and 0 bases respectively, with 9 bases between them. The CDR3 spans 16 residues. CDR3 coding DNA: TGTGCCAGCAGCGTAGGTTGGCAGGCGAACACCGGGGAGCTGTTTTTT. This gives the protein CASSVGWQANTGELFF.

V is TRBV30 and J is TRBJ2-1; 7 bases align to TRBD2. From germline, CDR1 is GTSNPN and CDR2 SVGIG (reference sequence). This CDR3 is 11 amino acids long. The junction had 10 bases not matched to a gene; V was cut back by 4 bases and J by 16 bases. CDR3: CAWIGGRAPFF. The CDR3 DNA is TGTGCCTGGATAGGAGGGAGGGCCCCCTTCTTC. The entire variable domain, with the rest obtained from reference TRBV30 and TRBJ2-1, is as follows: SQTIHQWPATLVQPVGSPLSLECTVEGTSNPNLYWYRQAAGRGLQLLFYSVGIGQISSEVPQNLSASRPQDRQFILSSKKLLLSDSGFYLCAWIGGRAPFFGPGTRLTVL.

V gene TRBV2 combines with J gene TRBJ1-1; D possibly corresponds to TRBD1 (5 bases). Germline assignment: CDR1 SNHLY and CDR2 FYNNEI. Trimming pared 3 bases from V and 10 bases from J, leaving 18 bases between. The CDR3 runs 14 residues. The CDR3: CASSDIRRSGGAFF. CDR3 DNA sequence: TGTGCCAGCAGTGATATAAGGCGCTCCGGGGGAGCTTTCTTT.

The V and J genes are TRBV5-6 and TRBJ1-1; D remains ambiguous. Germline-derived CDR1 and CDR2 are SGHDT and YYEEEE. The CDR3 sequence is 14 residues long. The V end was cut by 0 bases, the J end by 5 bases, with 11 bases between. CDR3 sequence reads: CASSLAVGGTEAFF. CDR3 bases: TGTGCCAGCAGCTTGGCAGTTGGAGGGACTGAAGCTTTCTTT. The complete variable domain, with remaining parts taken from reference TRBV5-6 and TRBJ1-1, reads DAGVTQSPTHLIKTRGQQVTLRCSPKSGHDTVSWYQQALGQGPQFIFQYYEEEERQRGNFPDRFSGHQFPNYSSELNVNALLLGDSALYLCASSLAVGGTEAFFGQGTRLTVV.

V and J are TRBV3-1 (or the pseudogene TRBV3-2) and TRBJ1-4, with D unresolved. The CDR3 length is 15 residues. Germline CDR1 is LGHDT and CDR2 is YNNKEL (reference sequence). The germline V and J ends were trimmed by 4 bases and 0 bases, with 9 bases remaining between them. The CDR3 region is CASSRVGATNEKLFF. CDR3 nucleotides: TGTGCCAGCAGCCGGGTGGGAGCAACTAATGAAAAACTGTTTTTT.

This rearrangement joins TRBV7-3 to TRBJ2-3, with D tentatively TRBD1 (6 bases). The CDR3 length is 16 residues. In germline, CDR1 is SGHTA, CDR2 FQGTGA. V was pared by 2 bases and J by 4 bases, with 16 bases between. CDR3 coding DNA: TGTGCCAGCAGCTTATACACACAGGACAGTCCAGATACGCAGTATTTT. Amino acids: CASSLYTQDSPDTQYF.

CDR3 amino acids: CASGGVGGELFF. The CDR3 bases are TGTGCCTCGGGAGGCGTCGGCGGGGAGCTGTTTTTT. The V and J genes are TRBV24-1 and TRBJ2-2; TRBD2 matches 7 bases. Germline V CDR1 and CDR2: KGHDR, SFDVKD. Trimming took 12 bases from V and 7 from J; bases not matched to a gene: 7. CDR3 length equals 12 residues.

The chain combines TRBV13 with TRBJ1-5, with 9 nucleotides matching TRBD1. V shed 5 bases and J 0 bases; nucleotides not matched to a gene: 2. This CDR3 is built from 15 residues. Germline lookup yields CDR1 PRHDT and CDR2 FYEKMQ (reference sequence). The CDR3: CASSVGQGSNQPQHF. The CDR3 region has the DNA TGTGCCAGCAGCGTGGGACAGGGTAGCAATCAGCCCCAGCATTTT.

The chain is built from TRBV5-1 and TRBJ1-3, with 9 bases matching TRBD1. The V segment lost 4 bases and the J segment 2 bases; nucleotides outside the gene matches: 7. Germline CDR1 and CDR2: SGHRS and YFSETQ. CDR3 length: 16 amino acids. The CDR3 loop reads CASSTGQGATGNTIYF. The CDR3, as DNA: TGCGCCAGCAGCACGGGACAGGGCGCCACTGGAAACACCATATATTTT.

This chain joins TRBV14 and TRBJ2-5; D is unresolved. The germline V and J ends were trimmed by 1 base and 5 bases, with 8 bases remaining between them. This CDR3 is 13 amino acids long. CDR1 is SGHDN, CDR2 FVKESK, per germline. The CDR3 is CASSQGARETQYF. The CDR3 DNA follows: TGTGCCAGCAGCCAAGGGGCCCGGGAGACCCAGTACTTC. The full variable domain, rest sourced from reference TRBV14 and TRBJ2-5, is EAGVTQFPSHSVIEKGQTVTLRCDPISGHDNLYWYRRVMGKEIKFLLHFVKESKQDESGMPNNRFLAERTGGTYSTLKVQPAELEDSGVYFCASSQGARETQYFGPGTRLLVL.

The chain joins TRBV19 to TRBJ2-3; unclear D gene. The CDR3 consists of 13 residues. The V gene lost 5 bases and the J gene lost 0 bases, with 6 bases spanning the gap. CDR1 LNHDA and CDR2 SQIVND come from the germline V gene (reference sequence). The CDR3 loop is CASSHGSTDTQYF. The CDR3 nucleotides are TGTGCCAGTAGTCACGGGAGCACAGATACGCAGTATTTT.